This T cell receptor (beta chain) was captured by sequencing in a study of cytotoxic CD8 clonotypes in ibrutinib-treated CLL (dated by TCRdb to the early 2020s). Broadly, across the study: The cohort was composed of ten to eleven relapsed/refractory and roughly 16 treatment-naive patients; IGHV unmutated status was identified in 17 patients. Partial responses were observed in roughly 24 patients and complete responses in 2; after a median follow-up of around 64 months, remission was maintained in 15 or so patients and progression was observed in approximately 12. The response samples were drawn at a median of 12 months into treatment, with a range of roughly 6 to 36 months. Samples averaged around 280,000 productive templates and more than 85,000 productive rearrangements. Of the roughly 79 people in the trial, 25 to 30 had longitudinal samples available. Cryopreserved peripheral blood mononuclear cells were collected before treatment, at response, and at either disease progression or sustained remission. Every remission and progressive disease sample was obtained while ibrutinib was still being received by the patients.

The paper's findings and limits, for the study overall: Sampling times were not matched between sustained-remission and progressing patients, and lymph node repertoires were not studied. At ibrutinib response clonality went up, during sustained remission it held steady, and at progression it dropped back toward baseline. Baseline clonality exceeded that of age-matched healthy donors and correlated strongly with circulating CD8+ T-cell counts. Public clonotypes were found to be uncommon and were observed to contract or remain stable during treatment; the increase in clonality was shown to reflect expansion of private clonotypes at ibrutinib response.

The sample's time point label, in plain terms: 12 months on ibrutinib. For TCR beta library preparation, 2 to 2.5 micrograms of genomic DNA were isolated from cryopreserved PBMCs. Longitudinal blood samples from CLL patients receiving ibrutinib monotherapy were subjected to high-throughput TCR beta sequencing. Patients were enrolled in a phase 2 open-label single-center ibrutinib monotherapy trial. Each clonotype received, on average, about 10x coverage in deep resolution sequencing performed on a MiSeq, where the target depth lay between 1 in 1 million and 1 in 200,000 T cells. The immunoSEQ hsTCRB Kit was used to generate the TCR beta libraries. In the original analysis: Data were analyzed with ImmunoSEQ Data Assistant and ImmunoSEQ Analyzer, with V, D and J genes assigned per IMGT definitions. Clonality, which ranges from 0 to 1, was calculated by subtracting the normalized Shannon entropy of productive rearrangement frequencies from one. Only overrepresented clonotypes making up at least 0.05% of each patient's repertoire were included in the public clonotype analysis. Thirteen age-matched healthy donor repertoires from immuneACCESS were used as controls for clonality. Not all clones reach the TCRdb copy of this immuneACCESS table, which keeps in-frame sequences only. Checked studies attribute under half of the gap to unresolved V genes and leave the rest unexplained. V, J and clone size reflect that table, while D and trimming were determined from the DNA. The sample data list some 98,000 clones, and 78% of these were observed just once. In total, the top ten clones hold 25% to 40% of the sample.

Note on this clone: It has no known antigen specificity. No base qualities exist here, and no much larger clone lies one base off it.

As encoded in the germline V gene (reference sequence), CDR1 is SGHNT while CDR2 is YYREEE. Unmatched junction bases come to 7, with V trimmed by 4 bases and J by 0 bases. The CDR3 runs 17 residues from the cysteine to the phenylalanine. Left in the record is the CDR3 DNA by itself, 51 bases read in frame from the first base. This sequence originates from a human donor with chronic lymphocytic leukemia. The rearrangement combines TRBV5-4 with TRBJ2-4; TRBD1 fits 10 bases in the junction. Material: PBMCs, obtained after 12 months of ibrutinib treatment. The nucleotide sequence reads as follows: TGTGCCAGCAGCGAGATGACAGGGGGCCTAGCCAAAAACATTCAGTACTTC. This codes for CASSEMTGGLAKNIQYF.